This T cell receptor (beta chain) originates from a study of vaccination effects on CD4 cells after COVID-19. Viral peptide pools were used in the ViraFEST assay to expand antigen-specific CD4+ T cells, and sequencing came afterward. Isolating CD4+ T cells followed 9 to 10 days of culture. Negative nucleocapsid antibody tests before and after vaccination confirmed no previous SARS-CoV-2 infection. Replacing half the medium with IL-2 medium was done on days 3 and 7. Assay used: immunoSEQ multiplex PCR; TCRdb lists only in-frame clones, some missing. The sample carries tens of thousands of clones, under 85% recorded once. V lost 5 bases, J lost 4 bases, and 17 bases lay in between. The CDR3 has 15 residues. Germline assignment: CDR1 LNHDA and CDR2 SQIVND (reference sequence). Comment on this clone: Its target is unknown.

The specimen comprised CD4+ T cells from PBMCs cultured with HCoV-NL63 spike peptides, sampled before COVID-19 vaccination. The receptor's source is a human donor who received a COVID-19 vaccine. This chain links TRBV19 with TRBJ1-1; unclear D gene. CDR3 amino acids: CASSPQGFVGTEAFF. The CDR3 DNA is TGTGCCAGTAGTCCCCAAGGTTTCGTCGGCACTGAAGCTTTCTTT.